These 23 T cell receptor beta chains share one sample of origin, sequenced in a study of OX40 agonist ivuxolimab in advanced cancers. Libraries were prepared by immunoSEQ multiplex PCR; TCRdb keeps only in-frame clonotypes and omits some of them. In the table there are about 63,000 clones, roughly nine tenths of which are singletons. Sequencing was performed on CD4+ or CD8+ T cells sorted from blood, taken in a trial of the OX40 agonist ivuxolimab. The receptors come from an adult with an advanced solid tumor such as melanoma, head and neck, liver or kidney cancer.

This sequence joins TRBV21-1 and TRBJ2-3; TRBD1, the table's D call, lacks a check against the DNA. TRBV21-1 is a listed pseudogene. The CDR3 is made up of 16 amino acids. The CDR3 region is CASSTVTGVITDTQYF. The DNA for the CDR3 is TGTGCCAGCAGCACGGTTACAGGGGTCATCACAGATACGCAGTATTTT.

A note on this clone: Germline is not matched at one junction end, which may reflect a read error. V and J are TRBV4-1 and TRBJ2-7; D may be TRBD2 (5 bases). CDR1 MGHRA and CDR2 YSYEKL come from the germline V gene. The CDR3 has 16 amino acids. The CDR3 loop is CASSQGFRTVRNEQCF. CDR3 DNA sequence: TGCGCCAGCAGCCAAGGCTTTAGGACTGTACGAAACGAGCAGTGCTTC.

The chain joins TRBV4-1 to TRBJ1-5; D gene ambiguous. Germline V CDR1 and CDR2: MGHRA, YSYEKL. The germline V and J ends were trimmed by 1 base and 0 bases, with 16 bases remaining between them. The CDR3 runs to 18 residues. The CDR3 sequence: CASSQARQVEYSNQPQHF. The DNA for the CDR3 is TGCGCCAGCAGCCAAGCGCGGCAGGTGGAGTATAGCAATCAGCCCCAGCATTTT.

The rearrangement joins TRBV27 to TRBJ2-2, with 11 bases matching TRBD1. The V gene's germline CDR1 is MNHEY and CDR2 SMNVEV (reference sequence). The trim removed 8 bases at V and 4 bases at J, leaving 21 bases unmatched. This CDR3 comprises 20 residues. CDR3 nucleotide sequence: TGTGCCAGCCCAACCAGGGCACGGGGACAGGGGGACTTGGTCACCGGGGAGCTGTTTTTT. Residues: CASPTRARGQGDLVTGELFF.

The chain recombines TRBV5-1 with TRBJ1-1; D possibly corresponds to TRBD1 (5 bases). The CDR3 runs to 15 residues. Germline V lookup: CDR1 SGHRS, CDR2 YFSETQ. V was shortened by 3 bases and J by 2 bases, with 14 bases between the two germline ends. CDR3 protein: CASSSRRTTNTEAFF. The CDR3 bases are TGCGCCAGCAGCTCTCGACGGACAACCAACACTGAAGCTTTCTTT.

V usage is TRBV14 and J usage is TRBJ1-1; D is unclear. Germline CDR1 reads SGHDN; CDR2 reads FVKESK. This CDR3 region has 13 residues. The V and J ends lost 1 base and 5 bases respectively, with 8 bases between them. DNA of the CDR3: TGTGCCAGCAGCCAAGGACCCGGGACTGAAGCTTTCTTT. Its translation: CASSQGPGTEAFF.

V is TRBV6-1 and J is TRBJ2-3; TRBD1 aligns across 9 bases. From germline, CDR1 is MNHNS and CDR2 SASEGT. Trimming removed 1 base from V and 5 bases from J; junction bases left unmatched: 4. CDR3 length: 15 residues. The CDR3: CASSEVTGGRDTQYF. The CDR3 DNA sequence: TGTGCCAGCAGTGAAGTGACAGGGGGGAGAGATACGCAGTATTTT.

The chain recombines TRBV7-2 with TRBJ2-5; perhaps TRBD2 as D (5 bases). The DNA end lines up better with TRBJ2-7; the J call may be wrong. Per germline, CDR1 SGHTA and CDR2 FQGNSA. The CDR3 extends over 14 amino acids. As DNA, the CDR3 is TGTGCCAGCAGCTTTAGCGAGATCTCCTACGAGCAGTACTTC. Translation gives CASSFSEISYEQYF.

CDR3 sequence reads: CASSLVQGVGYGYTF. CDR3 DNA: TGTGCCAGCAGCTTAGTACAGGGAGTCGGATATGGCTACACCTTC. This rearrangement joins TRBV7-2 to TRBJ1-2; perhaps TRBD1 as D (6 bases). This CDR3 has 15 amino acids. Per the germline V gene, CDR1 is SGHTA and CDR2 is FQGNSA. The V and J ends lost 1 base and 5 bases respectively, with 14 bases between them.

This clone was seen a few times. The rearrangement uses TRBV19 and TRBJ2-5; D may be TRBD2 (6 bases). Germline CDR1 is LNHDA and CDR2 is SQIVND (reference sequence). This CDR3 region has 14 residues. Trimming stripped 3 bases from V and 5 bases from J, with 13 bases between. In nucleotides, the CDR3 is TGTGCCAGTAGTATTATCGGGAGCGGGGAGACCCAGTACTTC. It encodes CASSIIGSGETQYF.

The V gene is TRBV6-5, the J gene TRBJ1-1; a possible D gene is TRBD1 (6 bases). Trimming took 4 bases from V and 6 from J, leaving 18 bases between them. The CDR3 loop spans 15 amino acids. Germline loops: CDR1 MNHEY, CDR2 SVGAGI. CDR3 sequence: CASSWGLNRVAEAFF. The CDR3 nucleotides read TGTGCCAGCAGTTGGGGATTGAACAGGGTGGCTGAAGCTTTCTTT.

The chain employs TRBV5-6 and TRBJ2-3; maybe TRBD1 (6 bases). The V end lost 2 bases, the J end lost 0 bases, and 10 bases lay between the germline ends. The CDR3 totals 15 residues. CDR1 and CDR2 from the germline V gene are SGHDT and YYEEEE. The CDR3 sequence is CASSFVDSSTDTQYF. For the CDR3, the DNA is TGTGCCAGCAGCTTTGTGGACAGCAGCACAGATACGCAGTATTTT.

This chain links TRBV6-1 with TRBJ1-2; D unclear. CDR3 length equals 13 residues. In germline, CDR1 is MNHNS, CDR2 SASEGT. The germline V and J ends were trimmed by 10 bases and 5 bases, with 17 bases remaining between them. CDR3 sequence reads: CATRAGLEYGYTF. Here the CDR3 DNA reads TGTGCCACAAGAGCTGGGTTAGAGTATGGCTACACCTTC.

V gene TRBV29-1 combines with J gene TRBJ2-1, with D possibly being TRBD1 (9 bases). Per the germline V gene, CDR1 is SQVTM and CDR2 is ANQGSEA. This CDR3 is 14 amino acids long. This CDR3 is CSVDRGLGGDEQFF. For the CDR3, the DNA is TGCAGTGTGGACAGGGGACTAGGAGGTGATGAGCAGTTCTTC.

Comment on this clone: Other DNA sequences in this sample translate to the same CDR3. The rearrangement uses TRBV18 and TRBJ2-5; D unresolved. Trimming pared 0 bases from V and 5 bases from J, leaving 7 bases between. CDR1 and CDR2 from the germline V gene are KGHSH and LQKENI. The CDR3 extends over 13 amino acids. This CDR3 is CASSPPGRETQYF. CDR3 nucleotides: TGTGCCAGCTCACCACCAGGCCGGGAGACCCAGTACTTC.

On this clone itself: A read error may produce the germline difference seen at one junction end. The chain is built from TRBV29-1 and TRBJ1-1; D not resolved. Germline V lookup: CDR1 SQVTM, CDR2 ANQGSEA. This CDR3 spans 13 amino acids. Written as DNA, the CDR3 is TGCAGCCCCTTCGGGCAGCTGAACACAGAAGCTTTCTTT. Protein: CSPFGQLNTEAFF.

The J gene is TRBJ1-1, the V gene TRBV10-3; possible D gene TRBD1, 5 bases. Trimming took off 3 bases at V and 5 bases at J, with 7 bases between the two ends. CDR1 is ENHRY, CDR2 SYGVKD, per germline. The CDR3 is 12 amino acids. The CDR3: CAISEGATEAFF. The DNA of the CDR3 is TGTGCCATCAGTGAAGGGGCGACTGAAGCTTTCTTT.

This chain uses TRBV2 with TRBJ2-4; D remains unclear. The CDR3 extends over 15 amino acids. Trimming pared 7 bases from V and 8 bases from J, leaving 21 bases between. The V gene's germline CDR1 is SNHLY and CDR2 FYNNEI. The CDR3 bases are TGTGCCAGCAAACTCCTAGTGCAGGATGGATACATTCAGTACTTC. Residues: CASKLLVQDGYIQYF.

V is TRBV9 and J is TRBJ2-3; the D gene is possibly TRBD2 (5 bases). CDR3 length equals 16 residues. V was clipped by 6 bases and J by 2 bases, with 19 bases between them. Germline lookup yields CDR1 SGDLS and CDR2 YYNGEE. The CDR3 region has the DNA TGTGCCAGCACTAAAACGGACTCAGCGTACACAGATACGCAGTATTTT. Translated: CASTKTDSAYTDTQYF.

The chain couples TRBV29-1 to TRBJ1-4; TRBD1 matches 7 bases. J gave up 3 bases and V 3 bases, and 4 bases lay outside the gene matches. Germline CDR1 reads SQVTM; CDR2 reads ANQGSEA. The CDR3 is 14 amino acids. CDR3 region: CSVEGGTANEKLFF. For the CDR3, the DNA is TGCAGCGTTGAGGGCGGGACAGCTAATGAAAAACTGTTTTTT.

V is TRBV5-1 and J is TRBJ2-7; 11 positions agree with TRBD1. Germline CDR1 SGHRS, CDR2 YFSETQ. CDR3 length equals 16 residues. V was pared by 0 bases and J by 5 bases, with 7 bases of the junction left unmatched. This CDR3 reads CASSLEGQGEVDEQYF. The CDR3, as DNA: TGCGCCAGCAGCTTGGAGGGACAGGGGGAAGTTGACGAGCAGTACTTC.

The chain is built from TRBV6-1 and TRBJ1-3, with D maybe TRBD1 (5 bases). The CDR3 is 15 amino acids. CDR1 and CDR2 from the germline V gene are MNHNS and SASEGT. V lost 7 bases to trimming and J lost 0 bases, with 13 bases between them. The CDR3 region has the DNA TGTGCCAGCATCCCACCAGGGCTCTCTGGAAACACCATATATTTT. Protein sequence: CASIPPGLSGNTIYF.

The chain links TRBV9 to TRBJ2-3, with D possibly matching TRBD2 (6 bases). V was trimmed by 4 bases and J by 2 bases, leaving 8 bases between them. CDR3 length equals 13 residues. Germline V gene data show CDR1 as SGDLS and CDR2 as YYNGEE. CDR3 coding DNA: TGTGCCAGCAGCCGGGGGACCACAGATACGCAGTATTTT. Its translation is CASSRGTTDTQYF.